This record looks at one TCR beta chain sequence and its context. Its antigen remains unidentified. The sample belongs to a study of cytomegalovirus exposure and HLA in healthy donors. Across the study: Early release data held 85 million to 95 million unique TCRs from HLA-typed donors. General study points: Among the most significant clusters, several appeared linked to common viral pathogens in a later analysis.

PCR involved 60 Vbeta and 13 Jbeta primers. TCRdb's copy holds only in-frame clones and misses some; the assay was immunoSEQ multiplex PCR. The sample holds 110,000 or so clones, 67% seen once. Sampled while nominally healthy, donors likely had unrecorded immune exposures. The CDR3 runs to 14 residues. Trimming took 7 bases from V and 1 from J; bases not matched to a gene: 6. The germline V gene has CDR1 LNHNV and CDR2 YYDKDF (reference sequence). Sequencing used PBMCs. The chain carries TRBV15 and TRBJ1-1, with TRBD1 matching over 7 bases. The receptor was isolated from a man younger than 35 in good health and CMV-seropositive. CDR3 loop: CATKFGTENTEAFF. CDR3 nucleotide sequence: TGTGCCACCAAGTTTGGGACAGAGAACACTGAAGCTTTCTTT.